This T cell receptor (beta chain) was recorded in a study of cytotoxic CD8 clonotypes in ibrutinib-treated CLL. Looking at the study overall: Response was recorded as partial in approximately 25 patients and complete in 2; at median around 68 months, roughly 15 remained remitted and approximately twelve had progressed. The response samples were taken once patients had been treated for a median of 12 months, range 6 to 36. An average of around 260,000 productive templates and 94,082 productive rearrangements was obtained per sample. Study-wide results and caveats: Public clonotypes proved infrequent, and on treatment they shrank or remained steady.

Notes on this clone: What it binds is not known.

V lost 5 bases and J lost 7, with 23 bases in between. The CDR3 runs to 16 residues. CDR1 is SEHNR and CDR2 is FQNEAQ in the germline V gene (reference sequence). TCRdb keeps only in-frame clones here, not all; method: immunoSEQ multiplex PCR. The data contain 150,000 or so clones, over 75% of them seen just once; the ten biggest clones take up about 2%. The chain is built from TRBV7-9 and TRBJ1-2, with TRBD1 as a possible D gene (5 bases). The material was PBMCs, obtained after 24 months of ibrutinib treatment. This receptor was taken from a human donor with chronic lymphocytic leukemia. CDR3 sequence (DNA): TGTGCCAGCAGCCAAGGGGACCTAACTTTTAGTCTTGGCTACACCTTC. It encodes CASSQGDLTFSLGYTF.